The 23 T cell receptor beta chains listed next were all sequenced from one sample in a study of cytomegalovirus exposure and HLA in healthy donors. PCR involved 60 Vbeta and 13 Jbeta primers. Measured with immunoSEQ multiplex PCR; TCRdb has only the in-frame clones, and not every one. The repertoire includes 150,000 to 200,000 clones, 60% to 85% of them detected once, and about 3.8% sits in the top ten. What was sequenced was PBMCs. The receptor set was obtained from a man between 25 and 39 years old in good health and CMV-seropositive.

V is TRBV30 and J is TRBJ2-1; weak D call: TRBD1 (5 bases). Germline V gene data show CDR1 as GTSNPN and CDR2 as SVGIG (reference sequence). The CDR3 length is 15 residues. V lost 1 base and J 10 bases, leaving 20 bases between the germline ends. The CDR3 DNA reads TGTGCCTGGAGTGATAAGAGGACACTCACAATGGAGCAGTTCTTC. It is translated as CAWSDKRTLTMEQFF.

The V and J genes are TRBV6-1 and TRBJ1-5; D uncertain. The length of the CDR3 is 15 residues. Looked up from germline, CDR1 is MNHNS and CDR2 is SASEGT. V lost 6 bases to trimming and J lost 6 bases, with 18 bases between them. The CDR3 protein is CASSNSVVLSQPQHF. For the CDR3, the DNA is TGTGCCAGCAGCAACAGTGTAGTATTGAGTCAGCCCCAGCATTTT.

V is TRBV4-1 and J is TRBJ2-3; D is undetermined. Germline values: CDR1 MGHRA, CDR2 YSYEKL. V was trimmed by 0 bases and J by 2 bases, leaving 9 bases between them. The CDR3 is made up of 15 amino acids. CDR3 protein: CASSQEAQITDTQYF. The CDR3 nucleotides read TGCGCCAGCAGCCAAGAAGCCCAAATCACAGATACGCAGTATTTT.

The gene calls are TRBV7-6 and TRBJ2-7; possible D gene TRBD2, 5 bases. Germline CDR1 is SGHVS and CDR2 is FNYEAQ. This CDR3 is 15 amino acids long. V shed 5 bases and J shed 3 bases, with 17 bases lying between them. The CDR3 spells CASSPALERVYEQYF. The CDR3 DNA is TGTGCCAGCAGCCCAGCGTTGGAGAGGGTCTACGAGCAGTACTTC.

CDR3 in amino acids: CSGVQSSGNTIYF. The CDR3 nucleotides read TGCAGCGGTGTACAGAGTTCTGGAAACACCATATATTTT. The chain links TRBV29-1 to TRBJ1-3; D ambiguous. Trimming cost V 7 bases and J 1 base, with 11 bases left between them. CDR1 SQVTM and CDR2 ANQGSEA come from the germline V gene. CDR3 length: 13 residues.

The chain joins TRBV28 to TRBJ1-4; tentatively, D is TRBD1 (6 bases). The V and J ends lost 6 bases and 8 bases respectively, with 16 bases between them. The CDR3 sequence is 14 residues long. The germline gives CDR1 MDHEN, CDR2 SYDVKM. CDR3 amino acids: CASSPVEGTEKLFF. CDR3 DNA: TGTGCCAGCAGCCCCGTAGAGGGGACAGAAAAACTGTTTTTT.

V usage is TRBV19 and J usage is TRBJ2-7; TRBD2 agrees at 10 bases. V was clipped by 3 bases and J by 7 bases; unmatched bases: 3. From germline, CDR1 is LNHDA and CDR2 SQIVND (reference sequence). This CDR3 spans 13 amino acids. In nucleotides, the CDR3 is TGTGCCAGTAGTATCCTAGCGGGGGTAGAGCAGTACTTC. Translation: CASSILAGVEQYF.

The CDR3 spells CASSQRQGGSYEQYF. The DNA for the CDR3 is TGTGCCAGCAGCCAAAGACAGGGGGGCTCCTACGAGCAGTACTTC. The chain carries TRBV7-6 and TRBJ2-7, with TRBD1 matching 9 bases. After removal of 5 bases from V and 0 bases from J, the junction contained 5 bases not matched to a gene. CDR3 size: 15 residues. The germline gives CDR1 SGHVS, CDR2 FNYEAQ. Using reference TRBV7-6 and TRBJ2-7 for the parts outside the CDR3, the full variable domain is GAGVSQSPRYKVTKRGQDVALRCDPISGHVSLYWYRQALGQGPEFLTYFNYEAQQDKSGLPNDRFSAERPEGSISTLTIQRTEQRDSAMYRCASSQRQGGSYEQYFGPGTRLTVT.

V is TRBV10-1 and J is TRBJ1-4, with no clear D. V was cut by 2 bases and J by 7 bases, with 5 bases left in between. Germline CDR1 is WNHNN and CDR2 is SYGVQD (reference sequence). CDR3 length: 12 amino acids. The CDR3 region has the DNA TGCGCCAGCAGTGAGAGAGGTGAAAAACTGTTTTTT. Its translation: CASSERGEKLFF.

The CDR3 coding sequence is TGTGCCAGCAGTCCCGGGTCTTCAGGGAACGCAGAGACCCAGTACTTC. Protein product: CASSPGSSGNAETQYF. The gene calls are TRBV27 and TRBJ2-5; D possibly corresponds to TRBD1 (5 bases). V was trimmed by 5 bases and J by 4 bases, leaving 20 bases between them. This CDR3 is built from 16 residues. The germline V gene encodes CDR1 MNHEY and CDR2 SMNVEV (reference sequence).

This chain uses TRBV28 with TRBJ1-3; 12 bases agree with TRBD1. Germline trimming cut 2 bases from V and 6 bases from J; bases unmatched to any gene: 2. The germline V gene encodes CDR1 MDHEN and CDR2 SYDVKM. The CDR3 contains 15 residues. As DNA, the CDR3 is TGTGCCAGCAGTTTACCGGGACAGGGGGCAAACACCATATATTTT. Translated: CASSLPGQGANTIYF.

The chain is built from TRBV5-1 and TRBJ2-7; D not certain. V was pared by 0 bases and J by 7 bases, with 14 bases between. Germline V gene lookup returns CDR1 SGHRS and CDR2 YFSETQ. The CDR3 runs 14 residues. The DNA for the CDR3 is TGCGCCAGCAGCTTGGCCGGCGTTGGAGCGGAGCAGTACTTC. Protein: CASSLAGVGAEQYF.

The V call is TRBV6-5, the J call TRBJ1-5, with TRBD1 matching 7 bases. CDR1 is MNHEY and CDR2 is SVGAGI in the germline V gene. The CDR3 loop spans 14 amino acids. V lost 6 bases, J lost 0 bases, and 2 bases stayed unmatched. The CDR3 region is CASRQGYSNQPQHF. The DNA of the CDR3 is TGTGCCAGCAGACAGGGGTATAGCAATCAGCCCCAGCATTTT.

There are a few counts of this clone. This chain connects TRBV6-5 to TRBJ1-1; 8 bases are shared with TRBD1. In germline, CDR1 is MNHEY, CDR2 SVGAGI. V lost 6 bases, J lost 5 bases, and 8 bases stayed unmatched. CDR3 length: 14 amino acids. The CDR3 sequence: CASSQDRVKTEAFF. The CDR3 DNA sequence: TGTGCCAGCAGCCAGGACAGGGTAAAAACTGAAGCTTTCTTT.

The chain is built from TRBV18 and TRBJ2-7; D possibly corresponds to TRBD1 (5 bases). The V gene's germline CDR1 is KGHSH and CDR2 LQKENI. The CDR3 is made up of 13 amino acids. V was cut by 6 bases and J by 5 bases, with 14 bases left in between. Here the CDR3 DNA reads TGTGCCAGCTCGTCGGCGAAGGGGAACGAGCAGTACTTC. It encodes CASSSAKGNEQYF. The whole variable domain, filled in from reference TRBV18 and TRBJ2-7, reads NAGVMQNPRHLVRRRGQEARLRCSPMKGHSHVYWYRQLPEEGLKFMVYLQKENIIDESGMPKERFSAEFPKEGPSILRIQQVVRGDSAAYFCASSSAKGNEQYFGPGTRLTVT.

There are a few counts of this clone. V and J are TRBV5-6 and TRBJ1-1; a weak D match, TRBD1 (5 bases). The CDR3 spans 15 residues. V shed 4 bases and J shed 4 bases, with 17 bases lying between them. Germline V gene lookup returns CDR1 SGHDT and CDR2 YYEEEE. The chain's CDR3 is CASSGSGGLATEAFF. The DNA for the CDR3 is TGTGCCAGCAGCGGGTCGGGGGGGTTGGCCACTGAAGCTTTCTTT. Drawing the rest from reference TRBV5-6 and TRBJ1-1, the complete variable domain is DAGVTQSPTHLIKTRGQQVTLRCSPKSGHDTVSWYQQALGQGPQFIFQYYEEEERQRGNFPDRFSGHQFPNYSSELNVNALLLGDSALYLCASSGSGGLATEAFFGQGTRLTVV.

Remarks on this clone: One end of the junction is discordant with germline, which a read error may explain. The J gene is TRBJ1-5, the V gene TRBV29-1; D not certain. This CDR3 is 13 amino acids long. Germline CDR1 SQVTM, CDR2 ANQGSEA. CDR3 residues: CSVSGQDGQAQHF. In nucleotides, the CDR3 is TGCAGCGTTTCAGGTCAGGATGGTCAGGCCCAGCATTTT.

The chain couples TRBV19 to TRBJ1-5; D unclear. The CDR3 is 12 amino acids. The germline gives CDR1 LNHDA, CDR2 SQIVND (reference sequence). Trimming removed 5 bases from V and 7 bases from J, with 9 bases in between. The CDR3 DNA is TGTGCCAGTAGTGACACGAAGCAGCCCCAGCATTTT. Encoded protein: CASSDTKQPQHF.

The table lists this clone with a count of one. This rearrangement joins TRBV7-9 to TRBJ2-7; D possibly corresponds to TRBD2 (5 bases). The germline CDR1 and CDR2 sequences are SEHNR and FQNEAQ (reference sequence). Trimming stripped 5 bases from V and 1 base from J, with 18 bases between. The CDR3 is 16 residues long. The CDR3 DNA sequence: TGTGCCAGCAGCCCCCAGGAGGCTAGCTCTTCCTACGAGCAGTACTTC. The encoded protein is CASSPQEASSSYEQYF.

The rearrangement uses TRBV5-4 and TRBJ1-4; TRBD1 might be the D (6 bases). The CDR3 has 14 amino acids. Germline-derived CDR1 and CDR2 are SGHNT and YYREEE (reference sequence). Trimming took off 3 bases at V and 5 bases at J, with 11 bases between the two ends. The DNA of the CDR3 is TGTGCCAGCAGCTCGGGGGGGGGCAATGAAAAACTGTTTTTT. This encodes CASSSGGGNEKLFF.

This chain uses TRBV27 with TRBJ2-1; weak D call: TRBD2 (5 bases). Germline values: CDR1 MNHEY, CDR2 SMNVEV (reference sequence). V lost 0 bases, J lost 6 bases, and 6 bases lay in between. CDR3 length: 13 residues. The CDR3 DNA is TGTGCCAGCAGTTTATCGAGGGTCAATGAGCAGTTCTTC. Translating gives CASSLSRVNEQFF.

The rearrangement uses TRBV7-6 and TRBJ2-7, with 8 nucleotides matching TRBD2. V gave up 3 bases and J gave up 5 bases; unmatched junction bases: 6. This CDR3 is 14 amino acids long. Germline lookup yields CDR1 SGHVS and CDR2 FNYEAQ. The CDR3 here is CASSFSGTSDEQYF. The CDR3 coding sequence is TGTGCCAGCAGCTTCTCCGGGACTAGTGACGAGCAGTACTTC.

V usage is TRBV7-9 and J usage is TRBJ2-7; the D gene is possibly TRBD2 (6 bases). V was cut by 5 bases and J by 7 bases, with 21 bases left in between. Germline V lookup: CDR1 SEHNR, CDR2 FQNEAQ (reference sequence). The CDR3 totals 15 residues. The DNA for the CDR3 is TGTGCCAGCAGCGAGGTTTCGCAGGGCGCGGGAGAGCAGTACTTC. It specifies CASSEVSQGAGEQYF.